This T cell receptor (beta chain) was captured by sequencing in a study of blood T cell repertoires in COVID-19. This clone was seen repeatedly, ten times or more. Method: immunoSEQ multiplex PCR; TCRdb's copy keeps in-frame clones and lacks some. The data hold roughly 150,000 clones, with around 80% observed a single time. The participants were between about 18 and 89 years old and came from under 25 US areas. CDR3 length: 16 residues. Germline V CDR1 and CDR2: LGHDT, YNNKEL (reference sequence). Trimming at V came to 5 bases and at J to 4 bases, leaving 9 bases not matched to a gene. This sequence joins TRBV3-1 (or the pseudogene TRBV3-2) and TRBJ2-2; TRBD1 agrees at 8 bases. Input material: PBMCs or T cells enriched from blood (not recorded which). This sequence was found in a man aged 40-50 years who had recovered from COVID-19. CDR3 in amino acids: CASSTPQGAATGELFF. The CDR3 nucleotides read TGTGCCAGCAGCACACCTCAGGGGGCAGCCACCGGGGAGCTGTTTTTT.